This entry lists 16 T cell receptor beta chains sequenced from one sample in a study of CD8 T cells in ankylosing spondylitis. One entry per CDR3 protein results from TCRdb running MiXCR on the 5' RACE reads. Of about 160,000 distinct CDR3 sequences in the sample, around a tenth were seen once. The material sequenced was blood, either unsorted or a sorted T cell fraction (not recorded which). All receptors come from a female donor with ankylosing spondylitis or in good health (not recorded which).

This chain joins TRBV30 and TRBJ2-7; D call uncertain. V dropped 2 bases and J dropped 2 bases, with 10 bases sitting between them. The CDR3 has 13 amino acids. From germline, CDR1 is GTSNPN and CDR2 SVGIG (reference sequence). CDR3 in amino acids: CAWSRTSAYEQYF. As DNA, the CDR3 is TGTGCCTGGAGTCGGACCTCCGCCTACGAGCAGTACTTC.

The rearrangement links TRBV10-3 to TRBJ2-5; 7 bases agree with TRBD2. CDR3 length: 13 amino acids. Germline-derived CDR1 and CDR2 are ENHRY and SYGVKD. V lost 2 bases, J lost 4 bases, and 1 base stayed unmatched. CDR3 protein: CAISETGGETQYF. The CDR3 DNA sequence: TGTGCCATCAGTGAGACGGGAGGAGAGACCCAGTACTTC.

This clonotype turned up a few times. This chain connects TRBV7-9 to TRBJ2-5; D is possibly TRBD1 (6 bases). The CDR3 length is 14 residues. In germline, CDR1 is SEHNR, CDR2 FQNEAQ (reference sequence). With 5 bases removed from V and 2 bases from J, the gap between germline ends came to 12 bases. CDR3 sequence reads: CASSPLDRQETQYF. CDR3 bases: TGTGCCAGCAGCCCTCTGGACAGACAAGAGACCCAGTACTTC.

CDR3 DNA: TGTGCCAGCAGTGGGACAGGGCGTTATTCACCCCTCCACTTT. Amino acids: CASSGTGRYSPLHF. V and J are TRBV2 and TRBJ1-6, with 8 bases identical to TRBD1. CDR3 length equals 14 residues. Trimming at V came to 4 bases and at J to 8 bases, leaving 4 bases not matched to a gene. Germline CDR1 SNHLY, CDR2 FYNNEI. The full variable domain, rest sourced from reference TRBV2 and TRBJ1-6, is EPEVTQTPSHQVTQMGQEVILRCVPISNHLYFYWYRQILGQKVEFLVSFYNNEISEKSEIFDDQFSVERPDGSNFTLKIRSTKLEDSAMYFCASSGTGRYSPLHFGNGTRLTVT.

This clonotype was found a few times. V gene TRBV7-6 combines with J gene TRBJ2-3; 11 nucleotides agree with TRBD2. Trimming at V came to 2 bases and at J to 3 bases, leaving 10 bases not matched to a gene. Germline V lookup: CDR1 SGHVS, CDR2 FNYEAQ. CDR3 length equals 18 residues. CDR3 region: CASSLSPGLAERTDTQYF. The CDR3 DNA reads TGTGCCAGCAGCTTATCTCCGGGACTAGCGGAGAGGACAGATACGCAGTATTTT.

This clonotype was counted many times. CDR3 coding DNA: TGTGCCAGCAGGATTGGGACGGGTAATGAAAAACTGTTTTTT. Its protein is CASRIGTGNEKLFF. J is TRBJ1-4 and V is TRBV12-3 or TRBV12-4; a possible D gene is TRBD1 (5 bases). V lost 6 bases, J lost 4 bases, and 12 bases lay in between. This CDR3 is built from 14 residues.

J is TRBJ2-3 and V is TRBV6-1; 8 bases line up with TRBD1. CDR1 and CDR2 from the germline V gene are MNHNS and SASEGT. V gave up 5 bases and J gave up 5 bases; unmatched junction bases: 9. The CDR3 is 15 residues long. DNA for the CDR3: TGTGCCAGCAGTAGTCGGACAGGGTCCGGAGATACGCAGTATTTT. Translated, it gives CASSSRTGSGDTQYF.

The chain combines TRBV10-3 with TRBJ1-1; tentatively, D is TRBD1 (5 bases). Trimming pared 11 bases from V and 3 bases from J, leaving 19 bases between. Germline CDR1 reads ENHRY; CDR2 reads SYGVKD. This CDR3 has 14 amino acids. CDR3 protein: CAATGARADTEAFF. The CDR3 bases are TGTGCCGCCACCGGGGCAAGGGCAGACACTGAAGCTTTCTTT.

This clonotype was detected only a few times. The V call is TRBV5-4, the J call TRBJ2-1; TRBD2 matches 10 bases. The CDR3 has 14 residues. The trim removed 4 bases at V and 9 bases at J, leaving 7 bases unmatched. Germline CDR1 is SGHNT and CDR2 is YYREEE (reference sequence). The CDR3 DNA is TGTGCCAGCAGCCCACCGGGGACTAGCGTTGAGCAGTTCTTC. Protein: CASSPPGTSVEQFF.

This chain connects TRBV11-3 to TRBJ2-2; D is unresolved. V was trimmed by 4 bases and J by 6 bases, leaving 12 bases between them. The CDR3 runs to 14 residues. Germline CDR1 reads SGHNT; CDR2 reads YENEEA. In nucleotides, the CDR3 is TGTGCCAGCAGCTCCAATCTACTACCCGGGGAGCTGTTTTTT. Its translation: CASSSNLLPGELFF.

This clonotype has more than one count but fewer than ten. The chain combines TRBV20-1 with TRBJ2-3, with D possibly TRBD2 on 6 matching bases. Trimming removed 3 bases at V and 6 bases at J, with 16 bases between. Germline V CDR1 and CDR2: DFQATT, SNEGSKA (reference sequence). CDR3 length: 14 residues. The CDR3 is CSASGGTPRDTQYF. The CDR3, as DNA: TGCAGTGCTAGCGGCGGGACTCCTCGGGATACGCAGTATTTT.

This chain links TRBV27 with TRBJ2-1, with TRBD2 matching over 12 bases. Germline CDR1 is MNHEY and CDR2 is SMNVEV (reference sequence). Trimming at V came to 3 bases and at J to 9 bases, leaving 12 bases not matched to a gene. There are 17 residues in the CDR3. CDR3 sequence (DNA): TGTGCCAGCAGTTTCCCCGGACTAGCGGGACCCGGGTTTGAGCAGTTCTTC. This gives the protein CASSFPGLAGPGFEQFF.

This sequence joins TRBV7-6 and TRBJ2-1; D unresolved. Germline CDR1 is SGHVS and CDR2 is FNYEAQ. The germline V and J ends were trimmed by 4 bases and 10 bases, with 8 bases remaining between them. The CDR3 spans 11 residues. For the CDR3, the DNA is TGTGCCAGCAGCTCCGGGCGGGAGCAGTTCTTC. Translating it yields CASSSGREQFF.

This clonotype came up a few times. This rearrangement joins TRBV9 to TRBJ1-1; a weak D match, TRBD1 (5 bases). This CDR3 is 15 amino acids long. CDR1 is SGDLS, CDR2 YYNGEE, per germline. Trimming cost V 4 bases and J 1 base, with 14 bases left between them. The CDR3 bases are TGTGCCAGCAGCACTTCCGGACAATGGAACACTGAAGCTTTCTTT. Its translation is CASSTSGQWNTEAFF.

This sequence joins TRBV29-1 and TRBJ1-1; D is unresolved. This CDR3 comprises 14 residues. Trimming stripped 7 bases from V and 2 bases from J, with 17 bases between. Germline CDR1 and CDR2: SQVTM and ANQGSEA. The CDR3 here is CSGSTLPFNTEAFF. CDR3 sequence (DNA): TGCAGCGGTTCGACCCTTCCCTTTAACACTGAAGCTTTCTTT.

The V gene is TRBV25-1, the J gene TRBJ2-1; D gene ambiguous. The CDR3 spans 12 residues. Per germline, CDR1 MGHDK and CDR2 SYGVNS. V dropped 3 bases and J dropped 5 bases, with 5 bases sitting between them. The CDR3 DNA is TGTGCCAGCAGTGATTGGGACAATGAGCAGTTCTTC. It is translated as CASSDWDNEQFF.